Detailed here is one TCR beta chain. No antigen is known for it. A multiplex PCR was run with 60 Vbeta primers and 13 Jbeta primers. TCRdb's table, derived via immunoSEQ multiplex PCR, lists solely in-frame clones and lacks some. The table lists 150,000 to 200,000 clones, more than 70% of them singletons. The donors gave bone marrow, and they were healthy. This sample stems from a study of cytomegalovirus exposure and HLA in healthy donors. Study results and caveats: When analyzed later, the rates of TCR association showed variation by HLA locus, with DRB1 the most and HLA-C the fewest. In a later analysis, most CMV-associated TCR beta chains appeared HLA-restricted.

The CDR3 consists of 14 residues. The germline V and J ends were trimmed by 2 bases and 4 bases, with 12 bases remaining between them. Germline lookup yields CDR1 SGHNT and CDR2 YYREEE (reference sequence). Sample: PBMCs. The V and J genes are TRBV5-4 and TRBJ1-1; D not certain. The source is a woman in her forties in good health and CMV-seronegative. CDR3 in amino acids: CASSLPLAGTEAFF. CDR3 nucleotides: TGTGCCAGCAGCTTACCCCTGGCGGGCACTGAAGCTTTCTTT.